Below are 29 T cell receptor beta chains sequenced from a single sample in a study of blood T cell repertoires in COVID-19. Using immunoSEQ multiplex PCR, the repertoire was profiled, and TCRdb retains in-frame clones only, with some absent. The table has 330,000 or so clones, about 91% seen once. Sequencing used peripheral blood. These receptor sequences come from a man aged 30-40 years with COVID-19, enrolled during active disease.

The V call is TRBV3-1 (or the pseudogene TRBV3-2), the J call TRBJ2-1, with D maybe TRBD1 (9 bases). The CDR3 loop spans 15 amino acids. Trimming removed 4 bases from V and 10 bases from J, with 20 bases in between. The germline V gene encodes CDR1 LGHDT and CDR2 YNNKEL (reference sequence). CDR3: CASSLQGAGGGEQFF. The CDR3, as DNA: TGTGCCAGCAGCCTACAGGGGGCGGGGGGAGGAGAGCAGTTCTTC.

V usage is TRBV5-1 and J usage is TRBJ2-7, with D possibly matching TRBD2 (5 bases). This CDR3 is built from 14 residues. Germline V gene lookup returns CDR1 SGHRS and CDR2 YFSETQ. V dropped 0 bases and J dropped 5 bases, with 12 bases sitting between them. The CDR3 region has the DNA TGCGCCAGCAGCTTGGACCGGGGTTCTAACGAGCAGTACTTC. Its protein is CASSLDRGSNEQYF.

The chain recombines TRBV24-1 with TRBJ2-7, with D possibly matching TRBD2 (6 bases). CDR1 KGHDR and CDR2 SFDVKD come from the germline V gene. This CDR3 spans 15 amino acids. V dropped 8 bases and J dropped 4 bases, with 20 bases sitting between them. CDR3 bases: TGTGCCACCATGGATTTGGAGCGGGCGGCGTACGAGCAGTACTTC. Translating gives CATMDLERAAYEQYF.

The J gene is TRBJ1-3, the V gene TRBV28, with D hard to call. CDR3 size: 15 residues. Germline CDR1 and CDR2: MDHEN and SYDVKM. V lost 4 bases to trimming and J lost 0 bases, with 10 bases between them. The CDR3 DNA follows: TGTGCCAGCAGTTCACTTGGGAGCTCTGGAAACACCATATATTTT. Amino acids: CASSSLGSSGNTIYF.

The rearrangement links TRBV6-5 to TRBJ1-2, with a possible D match to TRBD1 (5 bases). The CDR3 totals 15 residues. Germline V gene sequence: CDR1 MNHEY, CDR2 SVGAGI. The V gene lost 7 bases and the J gene lost 2 bases, with 17 bases spanning the gap. The CDR3 protein is CASKPRGFPNYGYTF. The CDR3 DNA is TGTGCCAGCAAGCCTCGGGGGTTCCCAAACTATGGCTACACCTTC.

V usage is TRBV3-1 (or the pseudogene TRBV3-2) and J usage is TRBJ2-5; 9 bases align to TRBD1. The junction had 2 bases not matched to a gene; V was cut back by 3 bases and J by 0 bases. CDR1 and CDR2 (germline): LGHDT, YNNKEL (reference sequence). The CDR3 has 15 residues. The CDR3 sequence: CASSQGQGYQETQYF. CDR3 nucleotides: TGTGCCAGCAGCCAGGGACAGGGCTACCAAGAGACCCAGTACTTC.

This clone occurred once. V and J are TRBV7-3 and TRBJ2-5; TRBD2 aligns across 7 bases. This CDR3 contains 18 residues. Germline-derived CDR1 and CDR2 are SGHTA and FQGTGA. The junction had 13 bases not matched to a gene; V was cut back by 1 base and J by 2 bases. The CDR3 reads CASSLNPLSVSGQETQYF. The CDR3 DNA sequence: TGTGCCAGCAGCTTAAACCCCCTTTCGGTTAGCGGGCAAGAGACCCAGTACTTC. The complete variable domain, with remaining parts taken from reference TRBV7-3 and TRBJ2-5, reads GAGVSQTPSNKVTEKGKYVELRCDPISGHTALYWYRQSLGQGPEFLIYFQGTGAADDSGLPNDRFFAVRPEGSVSTLKIQRTERGDSAVYLCASSLNPLSVSGQETQYFGPGTRLLVL.

CDR3 in amino acids: CASSFRDREKLFF. The CDR3 DNA reads as TGTGCCAGCAGCTTTCGGGACAGAGAAAAACTGTTTTTT. The genes are TRBV5-6 and TRBJ1-4; 7 bases are shared with TRBD1. Germline trimming cut 2 bases from V and 8 bases from J; bases unmatched to any gene: 3. CDR1 is SGHDT and CDR2 is YYEEEE in the germline V gene. CDR3 size: 13 residues.

This chain joins TRBV19 and TRBJ1-2; the D gene is possibly TRBD1 (5 bases). The V gene lost 9 bases and the J gene lost 8 bases, with 16 bases spanning the gap. Germline values: CDR1 LNHDA, CDR2 SQIVND (reference sequence). This CDR3 has 12 residues. The CDR3 DNA is TGTGCCAGCAGTGACTCCGGGGGGGGCTACACCTTC. As protein: CASSDSGGGYTF.

In nucleotides, the CDR3 is TGTGCCAGCAGGACTCGGGGGGGAGGGGGTGAAAAACTGTTTTTT. Translated, it gives CASRTRGGGGEKLFF. The gene calls are TRBV6-5 and TRBJ1-4, with a weak D call TRBD1 (6 bases). The length of the CDR3 is 15 residues. V was cut by 6 bases and J by 7 bases, with 18 bases left in between. Germline V gene sequence: CDR1 MNHEY, CDR2 SVGAGI.

The chain recombines TRBV7-2 with TRBJ2-2, with D unresolved. The germline gives CDR1 SGHTA, CDR2 FQGNSA. This CDR3 contains 13 residues. The ends were cut back, 5 bases at V and 0 bases at J, with 4 bases in the middle. The CDR3 protein is CASSPSNTGELFF. CDR3 nucleotide sequence: TGTGCCAGCAGCCCTTCGAACACCGGGGAGCTGTTTTTT.

The chain links TRBV29-1 to TRBJ1-2, with TRBD1 matching 8 bases. The CDR3 consists of 14 residues. V was pared by 4 bases and J by 8 bases, with 12 bases of the junction left unmatched. Germline CDR1 is SQVTM and CDR2 is ANQGSEA. CDR3 in DNA: TGCAGCGTTGCACTGGGACAGGCACGTTGGGGCTACACCTTC. Its protein product is CSVALGQARWGYTF.

The rearrangement joins TRBV20-1 to TRBJ1-1; D may be TRBD1 (5 bases). V was clipped by 3 bases and J by 10 bases, with 12 bases between them. This CDR3 contains 11 residues. CDR1 DFQATT and CDR2 SNEGSKA come from the germline V gene (reference sequence). CDR3 in amino acids: CSARGPQGAFF. In DNA form, the CDR3 reads TGCAGTGCTAGGGGGCCCCAGGGAGCTTTCTTT.

CDR3 amino acids: CATSDPGQTGELFF. CDR3 DNA: TGTGCCACCAGTGACCCCGGACAGACCGGGGAGCTGTTTTTT. This rearrangement joins TRBV24-1 to TRBJ2-2, with a weak D call TRBD1 (6 bases). CDR1 and CDR2 from the germline V gene are KGHDR and SFDVKD. Trimming removed 4 bases from V and 5 bases from J, with 10 bases in between. The CDR3 covers 14 residues.

In this sample, this clone turned up a few times. The chain carries TRBV28 and TRBJ1-2, with TRBD1 matching over 9 bases. CDR1 is MDHEN, CDR2 SYDVKM, per germline. The V and J ends lost 11 bases and 6 bases, in that order; junction bases with no gene match: 13. The CDR3 loop spans 14 amino acids. The CDR3 spells CAGRTTGGNDGYTF. In DNA form, the CDR3 reads TGTGCCGGCCGCACGACAGGGGGGAACGATGGCTACACCTTC.

This clone was detected once. The chain employs TRBV6-2 or TRBV6-3 and TRBJ2-7, with 10 positions matching TRBD2. The CDR3 has 15 residues. CDR1 MNHEY and CDR2 SVGEGT come from the germline V gene. V shed 5 bases, J shed 4 bases, and the junction held 8 bases outside the gene matches. CDR3 sequence: CASSPTGLASYEQYF. The CDR3 nucleotides read TGTGCCAGCAGTCCAACGGGACTAGCGTCTTACGAGCAGTACTTC.

The rearrangement links TRBV18 to TRBJ2-7; 9 nucleotides match TRBD2. The germline CDR1 and CDR2 sequences are KGHSH and LQKENI. Losses at the gene ends were 2 bases for V and 6 bases for J; bases not matched to a gene: 5. This CDR3 contains 14 residues. The CDR3 nucleotides read TGTGCCAGCTCACCAGGCGGGGGGGCCGCCGAGCAGTACTTC. Amino acids: CASSPGGGAAEQYF.

This rearrangement joins TRBV6-2 or TRBV6-3 to TRBJ1-4; no definite D call. The V and J ends lost 6 bases and 2 bases respectively, with 16 bases between them. This CDR3 is 16 amino acids long. CDR1 MNHEY and CDR2 SVGEGT come from the germline V gene. The CDR3 is CASSPHPGRTNEKLFF. As DNA, the CDR3 is TGTGCCAGCAGCCCCCACCCGGGGAGGACTAATGAAAAACTGTTTTTT.

The J gene is TRBJ2-1, the V gene TRBV7-9, with D possibly being TRBD2 (7 bases). The CDR3 has 17 residues. With 0 bases removed from V and 7 bases from J, the gap between germline ends came to 19 bases. CDR1 SEHNR and CDR2 FQNEAQ come from the germline V gene (reference sequence). This CDR3 is CASSLADWGGSRNEQFF. In DNA form, the CDR3 reads TGTGCCAGCAGCTTAGCCGATTGGGGGGGCAGCCGAAATGAGCAGTTCTTC.

The CDR3 DNA is TGCGCCAGCAGCTTGGCACAGGGGATGAAGACCCAGTACTTC. Translation gives CASSLAQGMKTQYF. The gene calls are TRBV5-1 and TRBJ2-5; 7 positions agree with TRBD1. Germline trimming cut 0 bases from V and 6 bases from J; bases unmatched to any gene: 5. The germline gives CDR1 SGHRS, CDR2 YFSETQ. The CDR3 is 14 amino acids.

The chain uses TRBV25-1 and TRBJ1-2; no clear D. The CDR3 runs 16 residues. Germline-derived CDR1 and CDR2 are MGHDK and SYGVNS. Trimming stripped 5 bases from V and 5 bases from J, with 21 bases between. The DNA for the CDR3 is TGTGCCAGCAGTCCCAGCGGACCGGGCGGAAGGTATGGCTACACCTTC. Translation gives CASSPSGPGGRYGYTF.

The chain is built from TRBV7-9 and TRBJ2-2; tentative D call: TRBD1 (5 bases). In germline, CDR1 is SEHNR, CDR2 FQNEAQ (reference sequence). CDR3 length equals 17 residues. V gave up 0 bases and J gave up 4 bases, with 15 bases separating them. The CDR3 loop reads CASSLAGDSSGTGELFF. The CDR3 nucleotides read TGTGCCAGCAGCTTAGCGGGTGACAGTTCGGGCACCGGGGAGCTGTTTTTT.

The gene calls are TRBV7-2 and TRBJ1-5; 8 bases agree with TRBD1. This CDR3 is built from 15 residues. With V trimmed by 4 bases and J by 6 bases, 8 bases remained unmatched. From germline, CDR1 is SGHTA and CDR2 FQGNSA. The CDR3 sequence is CASSSRGRGRQPQHF. The CDR3 region has the DNA TGTGCCAGCAGCTCCCGCGGCAGGGGGCGTCAGCCCCAGCATTTT.

The chain recombines TRBV15 with TRBJ2-5, with 13 nucleotides matching TRBD2. Germline V gene data show CDR1 as LNHNV and CDR2 as YYDKDF (reference sequence). Trimming cost V 3 bases and J 3 bases; bases outside gene matches: 4. This CDR3 is 16 amino acids long. DNA for the CDR3: TGTGCCACCAGCAGGGGACTAGCGGGGCCCAAAGAGACCCAGTACTTC. It yields the protein CATSRGLAGPKETQYF.

The V call is TRBV28, the J call TRBJ1-2; tentatively, D is TRBD1 (6 bases). With 6 bases removed from V and 5 bases from J, the gap between germline ends came to 16 bases. Germline assignment: CDR1 MDHEN and CDR2 SYDVKM. CDR3 length: 14 residues. In nucleotides, the CDR3 is TGTGCCAGCAGACGTCCCGGACAGCAGTATGGCTACACCTTC. The encoded protein is CASRRPGQQYGYTF.

This sequence joins TRBV19 and TRBJ1-2; possible D gene TRBD1, 6 bases. The CDR3 length is 15 residues. The V and J ends lost 3 bases and 4 bases respectively, with 15 bases between them. Germline CDR1 is LNHDA and CDR2 is SQIVND (reference sequence). DNA for the CDR3: TGTGCCAGTAGTATCCAGATTGGGGGCGGCTATGGCTACACCTTC. Translating gives CASSIQIGGGYGYTF.

The genes are TRBV3-1 (or the pseudogene TRBV3-2) and TRBJ2-7; a weak D match, TRBD1 (5 bases). The CDR3 sequence is 15 residues long. Germline V gives CDR1 LGHDT, CDR2 YNNKEL (reference sequence). The V end was cut by 7 bases, the J end by 0 bases, with 16 bases between. The DNA of the CDR3 is TGTGCCAGCACTCCAACGAGGACAAACTCCTACGAGCAGTACTTC. Residues: CASTPTRTNSYEQYF.

V usage is TRBV5-4 and J usage is TRBJ2-1, with TRBD2 identical over 10 bases. From germline, CDR1 is SGHNT and CDR2 YYREEE (reference sequence). The V and J ends lost 1 base and 9 bases, in that order; junction bases with no gene match: 7. CDR3 length: 15 amino acids. Here the CDR3 reads CASSLSLGLAVEQFF. The CDR3 nucleotides are TGTGCCAGCAGCTTGTCCCTAGGACTAGCGGTTGAGCAGTTCTTC.

The chain employs TRBV7-2 and TRBJ2-3; 12 bases fit TRBD2. Germline V gives CDR1 SGHTA, CDR2 FQGNSA. This CDR3 comprises 16 residues. Unmatched junction bases numbered 4, after V lost 5 bases and J lost 1 base. In nucleotides, the CDR3 is TGTGCCAGCAGCCTACTAGCGGGAGGCGGCACAGATACGCAGTATTTT. Its translation is CASSLLAGGGTDTQYF.